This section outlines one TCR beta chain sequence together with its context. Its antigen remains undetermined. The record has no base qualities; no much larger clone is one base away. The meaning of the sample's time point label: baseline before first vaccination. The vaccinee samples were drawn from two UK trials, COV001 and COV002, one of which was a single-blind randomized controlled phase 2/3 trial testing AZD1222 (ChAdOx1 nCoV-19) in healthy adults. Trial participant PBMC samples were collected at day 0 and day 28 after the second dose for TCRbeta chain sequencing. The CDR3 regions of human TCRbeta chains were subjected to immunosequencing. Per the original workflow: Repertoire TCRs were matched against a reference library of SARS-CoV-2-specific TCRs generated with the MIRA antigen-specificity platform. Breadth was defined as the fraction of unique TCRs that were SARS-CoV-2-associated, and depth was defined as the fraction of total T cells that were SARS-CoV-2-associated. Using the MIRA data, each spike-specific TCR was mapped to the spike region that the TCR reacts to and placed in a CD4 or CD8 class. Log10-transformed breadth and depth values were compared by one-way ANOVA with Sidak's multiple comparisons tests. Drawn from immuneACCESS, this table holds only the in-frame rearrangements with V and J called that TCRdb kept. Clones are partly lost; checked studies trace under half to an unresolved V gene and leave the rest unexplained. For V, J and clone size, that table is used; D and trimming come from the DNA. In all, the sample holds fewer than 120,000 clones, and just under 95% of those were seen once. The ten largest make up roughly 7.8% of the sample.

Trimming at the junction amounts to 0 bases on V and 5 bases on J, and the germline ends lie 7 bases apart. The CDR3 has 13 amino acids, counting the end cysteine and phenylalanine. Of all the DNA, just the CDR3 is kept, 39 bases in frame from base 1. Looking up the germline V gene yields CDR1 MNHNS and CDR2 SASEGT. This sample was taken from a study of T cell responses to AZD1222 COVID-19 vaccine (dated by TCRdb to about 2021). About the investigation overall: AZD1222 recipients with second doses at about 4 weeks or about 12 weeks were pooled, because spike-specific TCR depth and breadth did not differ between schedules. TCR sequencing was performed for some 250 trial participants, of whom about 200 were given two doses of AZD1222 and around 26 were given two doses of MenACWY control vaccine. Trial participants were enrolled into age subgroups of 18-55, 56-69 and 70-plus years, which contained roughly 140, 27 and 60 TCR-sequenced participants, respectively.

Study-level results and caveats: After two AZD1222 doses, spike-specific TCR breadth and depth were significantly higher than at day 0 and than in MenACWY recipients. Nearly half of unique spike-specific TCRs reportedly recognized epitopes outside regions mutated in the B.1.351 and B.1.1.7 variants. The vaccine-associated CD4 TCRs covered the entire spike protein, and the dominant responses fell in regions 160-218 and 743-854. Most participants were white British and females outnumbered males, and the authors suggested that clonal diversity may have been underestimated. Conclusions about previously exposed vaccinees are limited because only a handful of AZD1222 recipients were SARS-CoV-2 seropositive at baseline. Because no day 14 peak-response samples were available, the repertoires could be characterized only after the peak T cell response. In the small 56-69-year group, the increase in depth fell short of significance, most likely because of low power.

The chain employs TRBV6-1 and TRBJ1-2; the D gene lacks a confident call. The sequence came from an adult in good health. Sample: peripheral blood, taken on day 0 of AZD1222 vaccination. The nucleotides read TGTGCCAGCAGTGAAGCAGCAACGTATGGCTACACCTTC. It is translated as CASSEAATYGYTF.